One sample yielded the 6 T cell receptor beta chains listed below, sequenced in a study of CD8+ T cells in alopecia areata. Treatment specified: oral pan-JAK inhibitor, 5-10 mg twice daily. cDNA serving as the sequencing template came from extracted, reverse transcribed RNA. Generated by immunoSEQ multiplex PCR, the TCRdb table keeps only in-frame clones and is missing some. The sample contains 90,000 or so clones, roughly 47% of which appear only once. The sequencing here drew on CD8+ T cells sorted from blood, taken at week 24, from a patient treated with tofacitinib. These TCRs come from a human donor with alopecia areata.

The V gene is TRBV9, the J gene TRBJ2-1; D is unresolved. The CDR3 extends over 15 amino acids. Trimming left V 3 bases short and J 3 bases short, with 13 bases between. The germline V gene encodes CDR1 SGDLS and CDR2 YYNGEE. This CDR3 reads CASSGYPQNYNEQFF. In DNA, the CDR3 is TGTGCCAGCAGCGGCTATCCGCAAAACTACAATGAGCAGTTCTTC.

This clone has more than one count but fewer than ten. The chain combines TRBV7-9 with TRBJ2-3; 12 bases agree with TRBD2. Trimming removed 4 bases from V and 5 bases from J; junction bases left unmatched: 7. CDR3 length: 16 amino acids. Germline assignment: CDR1 SEHNR and CDR2 FQNEAQ (reference sequence). The CDR3 spells CASSSPGLAGEDTQYF. CDR3 nucleotide sequence: TGTGCCAGCAGCTCGCCGGGACTAGCGGGTGAAGATACGCAGTATTTT.

The gene calls are TRBV11-2 and TRBJ2-1; D is possibly TRBD1 (6 bases). From germline, CDR1 is SGHAT and CDR2 FQNNGV. The germline V and J ends were trimmed by 4 bases and 7 bases, with 14 bases remaining between them. CDR3 size: 14 residues. CDR3 sequence: CASSSNRVWNEQFF. CDR3 in DNA: TGTGCCAGCAGCTCGAACAGGGTGTGGAATGAGCAGTTCTTC.

This chain joins TRBV27 and TRBJ2-3, with D perhaps given as TRBD1 or TRBD2 (5 bases each). The CDR3 is 16 residues long. Germline V gene data show CDR1 as MNHEY and CDR2 as SMNVEV (reference sequence). The V gene lost 3 bases and the J gene lost 3 bases, with 16 bases spanning the gap. In DNA, the CDR3 is TGTGCCAGCAGTTTGGCCCGGGGCGTAGGGACAGATACGCAGTATTTT. Protein product: CASSLARGVGTDTQYF.

The V and J genes are TRBV29-1 and TRBJ2-7; 10 nucleotides agree with TRBD1. This CDR3 has 15 residues. The junction had 14 bases not matched to a gene; V was cut back by 6 bases and J by 6 bases. Per germline, CDR1 SQVTM and CDR2 ANQGSEA. CDR3 DNA: TGCAGCGTATTGGGTACCGGGACAGGGGAGTTCGAGCAGTACTTC. Protein sequence: CSVLGTGTGEFEQYF.

This clone has just a few counts. The V call is TRBV16, the J call TRBJ2-7; D call uncertain. Germline CDR1 is KGHSY and CDR2 is FQNENV. The V end was cut by 2 bases, the J end by 3 bases, with 8 bases between. The length of the CDR3 is 13 residues. The DNA of the CDR3 is TGTGCCAGCAGCCAAACGACGAACTACGAGCAGTACTTC. Encoded protein: CASSQTTNYEQYF.